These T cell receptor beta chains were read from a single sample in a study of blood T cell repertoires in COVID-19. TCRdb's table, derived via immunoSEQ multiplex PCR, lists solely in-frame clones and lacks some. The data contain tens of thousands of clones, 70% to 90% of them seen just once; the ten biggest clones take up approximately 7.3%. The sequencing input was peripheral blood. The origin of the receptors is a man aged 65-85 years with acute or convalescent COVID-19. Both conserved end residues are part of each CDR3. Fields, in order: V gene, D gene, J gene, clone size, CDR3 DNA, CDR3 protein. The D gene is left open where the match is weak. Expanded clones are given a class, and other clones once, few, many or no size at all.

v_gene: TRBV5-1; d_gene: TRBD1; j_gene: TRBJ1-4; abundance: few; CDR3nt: TGCGCCAGCAGCTTGGCGGCAGGGGGCTTTAATGAAAAACTGTTTTTT; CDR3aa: CASSLAAGGFNEKLFF
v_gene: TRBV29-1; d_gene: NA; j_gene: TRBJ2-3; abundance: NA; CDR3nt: TGCAGCCTTGGACAGACTGTCACAGATACGCAGTATTTT; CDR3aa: CSLGQTVTDTQYF
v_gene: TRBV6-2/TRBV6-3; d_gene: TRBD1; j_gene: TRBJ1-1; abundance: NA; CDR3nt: TGTGCCAGCAGTTCCTACAGGGGGAACACTGAAGCTTTCTTT; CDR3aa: CASSSYRGNTEAFF
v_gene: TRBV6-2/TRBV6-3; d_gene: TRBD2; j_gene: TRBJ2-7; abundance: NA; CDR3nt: TGTGCCAGCAGCTCACCTCAGCGGGGGTACGAGCAGTACTTC; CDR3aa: CASSSPQRGYEQYF
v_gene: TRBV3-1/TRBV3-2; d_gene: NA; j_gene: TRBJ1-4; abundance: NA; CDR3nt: TGTGCCAGCAGCCAAGTGGGCGAAAAACTGTTTTTT; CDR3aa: CASSQVGEKLFF
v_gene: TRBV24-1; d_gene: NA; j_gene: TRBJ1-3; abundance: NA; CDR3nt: TGTGCCACCACCGACAGCTCTGGAAACACCATATATTTT; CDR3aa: CATTDSSGNTIYF
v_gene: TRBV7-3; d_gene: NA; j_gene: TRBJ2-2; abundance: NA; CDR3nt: TGTGCCAGCAGCTTCGACAGGAACACCGGGGAGCTGTTTTTT; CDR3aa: CASSFDRNTGELFF
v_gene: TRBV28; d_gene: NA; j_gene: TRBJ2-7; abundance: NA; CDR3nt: TGTGCCAGCAGTTTATGGACAGTTTACGAGCAGTACTTC; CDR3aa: CASSLWTVYEQYF
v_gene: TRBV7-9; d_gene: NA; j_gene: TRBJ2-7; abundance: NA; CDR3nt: TGTGCCAGCAGCTCGCTAAATGTAGCGTACTACGAGCAGTACTTC; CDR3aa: CASSSLNVAYYEQYF
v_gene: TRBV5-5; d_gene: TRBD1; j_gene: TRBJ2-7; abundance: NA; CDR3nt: TGTGCCAGCAACCGACAGGGTACTTACGAGCAGTACTTC; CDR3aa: CASNRQGTYEQYF
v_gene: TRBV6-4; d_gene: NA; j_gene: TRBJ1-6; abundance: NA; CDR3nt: TGTGCCAGCAGTGACGTAGTACAAGGGGTAGTAGAAAATTCACCCCTCCACTTT; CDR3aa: CASSDVVQGVVENSPLHF
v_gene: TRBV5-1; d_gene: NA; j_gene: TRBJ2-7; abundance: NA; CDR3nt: TGCGCCAGCAGCGACCCTGGGGCCGGGGGCTACGAGCAGTACTTC; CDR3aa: CASSDPGAGGYEQYF
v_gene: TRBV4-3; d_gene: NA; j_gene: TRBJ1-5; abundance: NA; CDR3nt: TGCGCCAGCAGCCAAGATGCCCGGGGGACCAATCAGCCCCAGCATTTT; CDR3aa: CASSQDARGTNQPQHF
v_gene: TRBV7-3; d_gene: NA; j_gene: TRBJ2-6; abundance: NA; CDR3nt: TGTGCCAGCAGCTCCCTTTCGGGTCCCGGGGCCAACGTCCTGACTTTC; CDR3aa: CASSSLSGPGANVLTF
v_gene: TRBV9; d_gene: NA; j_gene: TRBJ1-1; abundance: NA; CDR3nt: TGTGCCAGCAGCGTAGGGCTAGCGGGCATTATGAACACTGAAGCTTTCTTT; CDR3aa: CASSVGLAGIMNTEAFF
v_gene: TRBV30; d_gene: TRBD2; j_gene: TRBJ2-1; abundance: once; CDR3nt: TGTGCCTGGTTCTACGCCGGGACTAGCGGGGGAGAGCAGTTCTTC; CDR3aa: CAWFYAGTSGGEQFF
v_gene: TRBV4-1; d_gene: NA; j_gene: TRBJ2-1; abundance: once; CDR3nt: TGCGCCAGCAGCCAAGTTCCCCTCGCGGGGAGCTCCTACAATGAGCAGTTCTTC; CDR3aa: CASSQVPLAGSSYNEQFF
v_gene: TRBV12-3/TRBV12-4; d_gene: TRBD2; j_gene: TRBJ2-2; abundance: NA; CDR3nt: TGTGCCAGCACTCTCAGCGGGGCCGGGGAGCTGTTTTTT; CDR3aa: CASTLSGAGELFF
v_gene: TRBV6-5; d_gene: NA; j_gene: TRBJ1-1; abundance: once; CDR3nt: TGTGCCAGCAGTCTTACAGGTGTTTTGGGCACTGAAGCTTTCTTT; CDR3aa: CASSLTGVLGTEAFF
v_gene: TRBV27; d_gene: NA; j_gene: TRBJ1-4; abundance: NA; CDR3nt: TGTGCCAGCAGGAGAGGCAGCCTTTCTCTTAATGAAAAACTGTTTTTT; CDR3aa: CASRRGSLSLNEKLFF
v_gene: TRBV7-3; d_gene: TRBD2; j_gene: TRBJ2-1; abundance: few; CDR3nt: TGTGCCAGCAGTCGTACTGGCGGGGGTGAGCAGTTCTTC; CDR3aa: CASSRTGGGEQFF
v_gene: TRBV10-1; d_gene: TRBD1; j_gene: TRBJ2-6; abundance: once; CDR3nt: TGCGCCAGCAGTGAGGGACAGGGTGGCTCTGGGGCCAACGTCCTGACTTTC; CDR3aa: CASSEGQGGSGANVLTF
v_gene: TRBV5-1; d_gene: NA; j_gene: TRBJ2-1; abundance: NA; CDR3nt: TGCGCCAGCAGCTTGGCAGGGGGGCCCATACCGGAGCAGTTCTTC; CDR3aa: CASSLAGGPIPEQFF
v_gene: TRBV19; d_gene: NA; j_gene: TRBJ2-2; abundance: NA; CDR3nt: TGTGCCAGTAACCTCGGACAGCTCACCGGGGAGCTGTTTTTT; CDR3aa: CASNLGQLTGELFF
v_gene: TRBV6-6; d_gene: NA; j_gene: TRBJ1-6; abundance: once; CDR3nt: TGTGCCAGCAGTCGACAGTTAAGCTCCTATAATTCACCCCTCCACTTT; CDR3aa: CASSRQLSSYNSPLHF
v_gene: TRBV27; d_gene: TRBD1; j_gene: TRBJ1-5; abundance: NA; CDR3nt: TGTGCCAGCAGTAGGACAGGGGGCCCAAATCAGCCCCAGCATTTT; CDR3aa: CASSRTGGPNQPQHF
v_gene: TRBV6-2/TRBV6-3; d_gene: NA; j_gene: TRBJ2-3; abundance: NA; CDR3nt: TGTGCCAGCAGTTACAATACGCTAGGCTCAGATACGCAGTATTTT; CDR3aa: CASSYNTLGSDTQYF
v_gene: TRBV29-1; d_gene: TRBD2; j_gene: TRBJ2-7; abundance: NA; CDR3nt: TGCAGCGTTGCGGGCGGGAGGGCCTCGGGCTCCTACGAGCAGTACTTC; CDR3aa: CSVAGGRASGSYEQYF
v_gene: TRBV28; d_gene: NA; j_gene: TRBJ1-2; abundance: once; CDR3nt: TGTGCCAGCAGTCCACCGCCTACGGGGGGTGGCTACACCTTC; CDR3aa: CASSPPPTGGGYTF
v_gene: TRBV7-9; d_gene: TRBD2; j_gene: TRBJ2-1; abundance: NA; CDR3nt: TGTGCCAGCAGCTACGGGGCGGGAGGCCACTACAATGAGCAGTTCTTC; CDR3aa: CASSYGAGGHYNEQFF
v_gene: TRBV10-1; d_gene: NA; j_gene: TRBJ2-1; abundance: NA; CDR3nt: TGCGCCAGCAGTGCGCTAGCGAGCCCCAATGAGCAGTTCTTC; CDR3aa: CASSALASPNEQFF
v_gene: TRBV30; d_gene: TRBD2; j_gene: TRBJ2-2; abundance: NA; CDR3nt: TGTGCCTGGAGTGGCGCTAGCGGGGGAGCCGGGGAGCTGTTTTTT; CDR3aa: CAWSGASGGAGELFF
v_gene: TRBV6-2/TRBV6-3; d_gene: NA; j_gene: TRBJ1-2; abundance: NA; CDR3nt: TGTGCCAGCAGTTACGGGGGGTACTATGGCTACACCTTC; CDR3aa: CASSYGGYYGYTF
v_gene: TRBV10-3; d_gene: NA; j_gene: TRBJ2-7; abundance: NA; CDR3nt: TGTGCCATCAGCGACAAATCCTACGAGCAGTACTTC; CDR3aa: CAISDKSYEQYF
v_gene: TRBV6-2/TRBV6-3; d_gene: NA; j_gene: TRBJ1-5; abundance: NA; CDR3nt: TGTGCCAGCAGCCCTCCTCGGGGGGGCGCCCCTCAGCCCCAGCATTTT; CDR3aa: CASSPPRGGAPQPQHF
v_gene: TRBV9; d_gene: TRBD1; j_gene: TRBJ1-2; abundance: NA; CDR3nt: TGTGCCAGCAGCGTAGAACAGGGGGTGGGCTATGGCTACACCTTC; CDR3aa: CASSVEQGVGYGYTF
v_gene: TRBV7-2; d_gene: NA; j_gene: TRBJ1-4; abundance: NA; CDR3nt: TGTGCCAGCAGCTCAGCCCCGGGGAGCATGGGAAAACTGTTTTTT; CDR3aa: CASSSAPGSMGKLFF
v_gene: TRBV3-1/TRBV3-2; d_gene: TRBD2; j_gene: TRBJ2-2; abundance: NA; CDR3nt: TGTGCCAGCAGCCCGCGGGGGGGCATCTCGCACGGGGAGCTGTTTTTT; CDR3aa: CASSPRGGISHGELFF
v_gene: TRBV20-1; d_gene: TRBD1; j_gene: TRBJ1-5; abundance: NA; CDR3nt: TGCAGTGCAAGTCCGGGACAGGGGGCTCAGCCCCAGCATTTT; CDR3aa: CSASPGQGAQPQHF
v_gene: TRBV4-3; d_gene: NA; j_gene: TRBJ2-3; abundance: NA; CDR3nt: TGCGCCAGCAGCCAAGGGAGGGGGCGTTTGGCAGATACGCAGTATTTT; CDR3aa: CASSQGRGRLADTQYF
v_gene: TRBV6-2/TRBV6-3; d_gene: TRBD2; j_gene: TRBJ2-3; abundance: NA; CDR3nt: TGTGCCAGCAGTCCAACCGGGGGGGCCTATAACAGTGCGCAGTATTTT; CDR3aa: CASSPTGGAYNSAQYF
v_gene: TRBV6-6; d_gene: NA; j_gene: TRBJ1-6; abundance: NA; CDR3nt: TGTGCCAGCAGTTACTTTCAGAATTCACCCCTCCACTTT; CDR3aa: CASSYFQNSPLHF
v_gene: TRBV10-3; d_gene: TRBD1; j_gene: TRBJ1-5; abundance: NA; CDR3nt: TGTGCCACGGAGGACAGGGGAAGCAATCAGCCCCAGCATTTT; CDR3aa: CATEDRGSNQPQHF
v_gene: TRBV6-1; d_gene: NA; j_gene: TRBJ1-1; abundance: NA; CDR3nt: TGTGCCAGCAGTGACAGGGCGGACACTGAAGCTTTCTTT; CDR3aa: CASSDRADTEAFF
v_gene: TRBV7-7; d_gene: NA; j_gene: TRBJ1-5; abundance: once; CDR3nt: TGTGCCAGCAGCTTCCCACAGAAGTATAGCAATCAGCCCCAGCATTTT; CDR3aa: CASSFPQKYSNQPQHF
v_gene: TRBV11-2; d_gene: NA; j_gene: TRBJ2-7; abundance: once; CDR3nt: TGTGCCAGCAGCTTAGGGGACACATCCTACGAGCAGTACTTC; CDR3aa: CASSLGDTSYEQYF
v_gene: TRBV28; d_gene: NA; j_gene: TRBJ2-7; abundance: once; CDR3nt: TGTGCCAGCACCCCCTTGGGGGGTTCCTACGAGCAGTACTTC; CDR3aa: CASTPLGGSYEQYF
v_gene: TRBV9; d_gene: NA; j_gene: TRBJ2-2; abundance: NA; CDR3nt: TGTGCCAGCAGCGTAGTTGGGGGACTCCGGACCGGGGAGCTGTTTTTT; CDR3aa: CASSVVGGLRTGELFF
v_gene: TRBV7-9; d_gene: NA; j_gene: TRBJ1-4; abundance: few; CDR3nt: TGTGCCAGCAGCCAGCCCCAGGGATGGGCTAATGAAAAACTGTTTTTT; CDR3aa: CASSQPQGWANEKLFF
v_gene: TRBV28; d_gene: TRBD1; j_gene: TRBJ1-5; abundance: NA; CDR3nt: TGTGCCAGCAGTCCCTCAGGGGACAGAGGCAATCAGCCCCAGCATTTT; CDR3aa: CASSPSGDRGNQPQHF
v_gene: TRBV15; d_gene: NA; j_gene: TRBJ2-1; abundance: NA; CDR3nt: TGTGCCACCAGCAGAGGACAGCGTGAGCAGTTCTTC; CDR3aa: CATSRGQREQFF
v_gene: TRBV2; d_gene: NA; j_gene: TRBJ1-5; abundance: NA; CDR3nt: TGTGCCAGCAGTGAATACAGAGTCAATCAGCCCCAGCATTTT; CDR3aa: CASSEYRVNQPQHF